This TCR beta chain came from a study of control samples from healthy donors and cancer patients. Generated by immunoSEQ multiplex PCR, the TCRdb table keeps only in-frame clones and is missing some. The sample includes tens of thousands of clones, approximately 93% of them seen just once. Germline-derived CDR1 and CDR2 are SEHNR and FQNEAQ (reference sequence). V gave up 5 bases and J gave up 3 bases, with 11 bases separating them. This CDR3 spans 13 amino acids. The sequence came from a woman aged 50 to 60 with head and neck cancer. This chain joins TRBV7-9 and TRBJ2-7, with a weak D call TRBD2 (6 bases). Material: PBMCs. The CDR3 sequence: CASSPGAGYEQYF. CDR3 DNA sequence: TGTGCCAGCAGCCCCGGAGCGGGCTACGAGCAGTACTTC.